The rows below give T cell receptor beta chains drawn from one sample of a study of blood T cell repertoires in COVID-19. This table comes from immunoSEQ multiplex PCR, and its TCRdb copy is limited to in-frame clones, with some not included. The repertoire holds fewer than 80,000 clones, 92% seen once, with 5.5% to 6.5% in the top ten. The material sequenced was peripheral blood. Receptors originate from a human donor in a cohort sampled during active COVID-19. Both conserved end residues are part of each CDR3. The order of the fields is clone size, V gene, D gene, J gene, CDR3 protein, CDR3 DNA. The D gene is left open where the match is weak. Only some rows state a clone size, as once, few, many or a class for expanded clones.

clone_size: -; v_call: TRBV2; d_call: -; j_call: TRBJ1-6; cdr3_aa: CASRESSYNSPLHF; cdr3_nt: TGTGCCAGCAGGGAGTCCTCCTATAATTCACCCCTCCACTTT
clone_size: -; v_call: TRBV5-4; d_call: TRBD1; j_call: TRBJ1-2; cdr3_aa: CASSDGTGSNGYTF; cdr3_nt: TGTGCCAGCAGCGACGGGACAGGGTCTAATGGCTACACCTTC
clone_size: -; v_call: TRBV24-1; d_call: TRBD2; j_call: TRBJ2-2; cdr3_aa: CATSDSGLPNTGELFF; cdr3_nt: TGTGCCACCAGTGACTCGGGACTACCGAACACCGGGGAGCTGTTTTTT
clone_size: -; v_call: TRBV19; d_call: -; j_call: TRBJ2-1; cdr3_aa: CASSLSYGGTYNEQFF; cdr3_nt: TGTGCCAGTAGTCTGTCCTACGGGGGTACCTACAATGAGCAGTTCTTC
clone_size: -; v_call: TRBV30; d_call: -; j_call: TRBJ1-1; cdr3_aa: CACFYLTEAFF; cdr3_nt: TGTGCCTGTTTTTACTTGACTGAAGCTTTCTTT
clone_size: few; v_call: TRBV6-4; d_call: -; j_call: TRBJ1-1; cdr3_aa: CASSDSDSTEAFF; cdr3_nt: TGTGCCAGCAGTGACTCAGACAGCACTGAAGCTTTCTTT
clone_size: -; v_call: TRBV7-3; d_call: -; j_call: TRBJ1-6; cdr3_aa: CASSSGLPNSPLHF; cdr3_nt: TGTGCCAGCAGCTCGGGACTCCCGAATTCACCCCTCCACTTT
clone_size: -; v_call: TRBV30; d_call: -; j_call: TRBJ1-1; cdr3_aa: CAWSHQVNTEAFF; cdr3_nt: TGTGCCTGGAGTCACCAGGTAAACACTGAAGCTTTCTTT
clone_size: -; v_call: TRBV10-3; d_call: TRBD2; j_call: TRBJ2-7; cdr3_aa: CAISESLLAGEQYF; cdr3_nt: TGTGCCATCAGTGAGTCGTTGCTAGCGGGGGAGCAGTACTTC
clone_size: -; v_call: TRBV15; d_call: -; j_call: TRBJ1-1; cdr3_aa: CATSRDIRAPEAFF; cdr3_nt: TGTGCCACCAGCAGAGATATCAGGGCGCCTGAAGCTTTCTTT
clone_size: -; v_call: TRBV7-9; d_call: -; j_call: TRBJ2-1; cdr3_aa: CASSPRQAPFNEQFF; cdr3_nt: TGTGCCAGCAGCCCACGACAGGCCCCTTTCAATGAGCAGTTCTTC
clone_size: once; v_call: TRBV10-3; d_call: TRBD1; j_call: TRBJ2-1; cdr3_aa: CAISDRGLVNEQFF; cdr3_nt: TGTGCCATCAGTGACAGGGGGCTTGTCAATGAGCAGTTCTTC
clone_size: -; v_call: TRBV6-5; d_call: TRBD1; j_call: TRBJ1-4; cdr3_aa: CASSPAGTGGGKLFF; cdr3_nt: TGTGCCAGCAGCCCCGCCGGGACAGGGGGCGGAAAACTGTTTTTT
clone_size: -; v_call: TRBV5-4; d_call: -; j_call: TRBJ2-1; cdr3_aa: CASSTDRAGNEQFF; cdr3_nt: TGTGCCAGCAGCACTGACAGGGCGGGAAATGAGCAGTTCTTC
clone_size: -; v_call: TRBV7-6; d_call: TRBD1; j_call: TRBJ2-5; cdr3_aa: CASSTTGQGRETQYF; cdr3_nt: TGTGCCAGCAGCACGACTGGACAGGGGAGAGAGACCCAGTACTTC
clone_size: -; v_call: TRBV29-1; d_call: TRBD1; j_call: TRBJ1-2; cdr3_aa: CSARDSRYGYTF; cdr3_nt: TGCAGCGCCCGGGACAGCCGCTATGGCTACACCTTC